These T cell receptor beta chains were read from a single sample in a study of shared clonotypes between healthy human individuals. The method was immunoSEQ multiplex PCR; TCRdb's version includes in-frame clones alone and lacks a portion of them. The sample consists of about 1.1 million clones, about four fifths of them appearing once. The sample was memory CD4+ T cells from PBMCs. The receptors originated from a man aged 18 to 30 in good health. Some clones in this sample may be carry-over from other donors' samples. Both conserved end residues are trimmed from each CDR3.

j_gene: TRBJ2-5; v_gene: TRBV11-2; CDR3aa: ASSYGTSGRALGETQY
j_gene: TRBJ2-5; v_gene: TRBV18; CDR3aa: ASSPGRETQY
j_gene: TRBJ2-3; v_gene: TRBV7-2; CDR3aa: ASSLAAPSTDTQY
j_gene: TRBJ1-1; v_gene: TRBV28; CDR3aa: ASRGQGGNTEAF
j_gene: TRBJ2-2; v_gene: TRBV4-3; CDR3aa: ASSQDPYTGELF
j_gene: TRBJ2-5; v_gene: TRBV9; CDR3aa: ASRNQDSQVRRQETQY
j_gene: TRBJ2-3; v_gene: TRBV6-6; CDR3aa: ASTLRSFTDTQY
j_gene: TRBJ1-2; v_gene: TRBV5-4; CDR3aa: ASSLGGLASYGYT
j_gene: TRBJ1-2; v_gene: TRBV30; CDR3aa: AWSSPGQGNYGYT
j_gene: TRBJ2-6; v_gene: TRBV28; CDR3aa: ASIPGLAGAGANVLT
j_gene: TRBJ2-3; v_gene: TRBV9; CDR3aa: ASSESTDTQY
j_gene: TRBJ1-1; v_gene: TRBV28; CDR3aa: ASSLVGKEAF
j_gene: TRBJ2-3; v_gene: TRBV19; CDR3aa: ASSIQGFGDTQY
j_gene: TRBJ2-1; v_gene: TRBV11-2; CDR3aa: ASSPKLAGARNEQF
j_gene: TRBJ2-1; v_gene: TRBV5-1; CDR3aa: ASSFASPSYNEQF
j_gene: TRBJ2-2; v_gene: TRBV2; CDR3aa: ASGGNTGELF
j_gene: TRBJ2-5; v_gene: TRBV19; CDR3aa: ASSMGSGSQY
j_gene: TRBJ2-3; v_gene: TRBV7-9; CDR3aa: ASSLGFTTDTQY
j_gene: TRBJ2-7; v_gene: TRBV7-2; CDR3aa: ASSLARGLAGVGNEQY
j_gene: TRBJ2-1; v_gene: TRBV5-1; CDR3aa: ASSLVGGSYNEQF
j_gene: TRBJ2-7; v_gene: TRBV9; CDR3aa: ASSPRTSGVYEQY
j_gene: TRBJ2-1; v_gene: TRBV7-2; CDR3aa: ASSLEGTSGLYEQF
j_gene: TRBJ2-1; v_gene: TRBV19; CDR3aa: ASSRPLGRVNEQF
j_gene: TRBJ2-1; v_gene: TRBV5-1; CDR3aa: ASSIAGGFFNEQF
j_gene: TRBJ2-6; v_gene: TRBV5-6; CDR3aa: ASSLGFRGTGANVLT
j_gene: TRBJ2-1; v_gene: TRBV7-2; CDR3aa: ASSLVAGGYNEQF
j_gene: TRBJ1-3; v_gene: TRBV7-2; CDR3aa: ASSSGSGNTIY
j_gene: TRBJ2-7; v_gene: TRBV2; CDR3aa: ASRAESQLLEQY
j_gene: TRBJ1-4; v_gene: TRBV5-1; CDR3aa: ASRGREGWDEKLF
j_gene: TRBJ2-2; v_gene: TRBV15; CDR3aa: ATSIQVSTGELF
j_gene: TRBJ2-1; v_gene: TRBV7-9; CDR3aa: ASSSSGGGNEQF
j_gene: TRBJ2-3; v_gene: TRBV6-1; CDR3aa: ASSESAGGPDTQY
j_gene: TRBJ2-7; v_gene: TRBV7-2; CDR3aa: ASSPRGGSYEQY
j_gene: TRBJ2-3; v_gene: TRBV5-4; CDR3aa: ASSLEGLADTQY
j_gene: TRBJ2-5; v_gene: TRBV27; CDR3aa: ASSFGPSWETQY
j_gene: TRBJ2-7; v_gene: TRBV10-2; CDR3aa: ASKAGVAYEQY
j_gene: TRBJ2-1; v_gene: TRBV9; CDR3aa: ASTRTGGPGNEQF
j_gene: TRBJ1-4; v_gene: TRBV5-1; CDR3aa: ASSQAEGWEKLF
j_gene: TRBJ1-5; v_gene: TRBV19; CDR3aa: ASREGSSLNQPQH
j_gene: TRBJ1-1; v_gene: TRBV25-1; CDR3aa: ASSDLGRGSRAEAF
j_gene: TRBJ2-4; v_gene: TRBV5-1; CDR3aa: ASSLAPKNIQY
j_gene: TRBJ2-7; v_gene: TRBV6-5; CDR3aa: ASKQAGTASYEQY
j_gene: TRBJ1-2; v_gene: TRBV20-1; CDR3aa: SASNRGGYT
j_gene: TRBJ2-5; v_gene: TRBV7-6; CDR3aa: ASSLTHQETQY
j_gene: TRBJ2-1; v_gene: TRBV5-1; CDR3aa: ASSPIVGDSIKQF
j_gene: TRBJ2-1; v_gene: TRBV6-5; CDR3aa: ASSRTSGYYNEQF
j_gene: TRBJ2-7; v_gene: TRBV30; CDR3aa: AWSVSRTSGSSYEQY
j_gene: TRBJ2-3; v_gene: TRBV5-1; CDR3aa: ASSLVGGRDTQY
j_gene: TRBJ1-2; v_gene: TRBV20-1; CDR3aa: SAGHFYGYT
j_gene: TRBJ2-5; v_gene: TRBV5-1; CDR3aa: ASSLGTPRETQY
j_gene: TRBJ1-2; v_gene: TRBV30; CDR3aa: AWINIQGVLNYGYT
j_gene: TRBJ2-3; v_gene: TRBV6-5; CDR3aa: ASTWGASTDTQY
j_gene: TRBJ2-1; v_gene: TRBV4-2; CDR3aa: ASSPRGTSGRAVYNEQF
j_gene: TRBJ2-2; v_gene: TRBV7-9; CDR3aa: ASSLHTPANTGELF
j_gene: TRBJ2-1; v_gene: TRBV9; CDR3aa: ASSPGQFSYNEQF
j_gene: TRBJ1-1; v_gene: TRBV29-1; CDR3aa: SGRRELNTEAF
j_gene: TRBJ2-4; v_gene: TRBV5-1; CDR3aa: ASSPTGGGNIQY
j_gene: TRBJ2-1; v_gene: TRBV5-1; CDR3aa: ASSLGLAGGENEQF